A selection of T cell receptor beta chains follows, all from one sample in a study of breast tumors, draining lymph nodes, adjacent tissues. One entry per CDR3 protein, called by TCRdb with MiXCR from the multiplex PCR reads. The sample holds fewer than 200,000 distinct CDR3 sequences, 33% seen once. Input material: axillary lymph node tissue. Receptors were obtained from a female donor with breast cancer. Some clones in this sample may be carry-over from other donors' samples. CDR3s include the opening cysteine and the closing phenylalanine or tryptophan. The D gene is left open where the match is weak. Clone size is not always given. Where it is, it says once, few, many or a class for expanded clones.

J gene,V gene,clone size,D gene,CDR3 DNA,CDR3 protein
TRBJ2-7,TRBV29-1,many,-,TGCAGCGTTTTTGACGGGGAAACCTACGAGCAGTACTTC,CSVFDGETYEQYF
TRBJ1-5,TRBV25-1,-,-,TGTGCCAGCAGTGGCAACAGGGTGCCCCAGCATTTT,CASSGNRVPQHF
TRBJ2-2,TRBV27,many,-,TGTGCCAGCAGTTTAGAACAGGGTGGATCGAACACCGGGGAGCTGTTTTTT,CASSLEQGGSNTGELFF
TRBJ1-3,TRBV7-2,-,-,TGTGCCAGCAGCCCAACAGGAGGTTATGGCTACACCATATATTTT,CASSPTGGYGYTIYF
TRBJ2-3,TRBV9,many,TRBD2,TGTGCCAGCGACCGGGGGGGCAGCCCAGATACGCAGTATTTT,CASDRGGSPDTQYF
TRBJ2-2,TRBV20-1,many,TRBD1,TGCAGTGCTAGAGACCCCGGGACAGGGGGACCAACCGGGGAGCTGTTTTTT,CSARDPGTGGPTGELFF
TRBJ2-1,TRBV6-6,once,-,TGTGCCAGCAGTTACTGGCTCGGGACTCCTAATGAGCAGTTCTTC,CASSYWLGTPNEQFF
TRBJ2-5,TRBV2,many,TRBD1,TGTGCCAGCATGCCAATTCGACAGGGCCGGGGTAGAGAGACCCAGTACTTC,CASMPIRQGRGRETQYF
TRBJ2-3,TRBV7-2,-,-,TGTGCCAGTAGTATTGGGGACCTGAACACAGATACGCAGTATTTT,CASSIGDLNTDTQYF
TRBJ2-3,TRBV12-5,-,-,TGTGCTAGTGGTTTGGTATTAGGAGGGAACACAGATACGCAGTATTTT,CASGLVLGGNTDTQYF
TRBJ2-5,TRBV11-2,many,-,TGTGCCAGCAGCTTAGCCCCGGACAGTAACCAAGAGACCCAGTACTTC,CASSLAPDSNQETQYF
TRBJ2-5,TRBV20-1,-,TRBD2,TGCAGTGCTGCCAGACTAGCGGCCCAAGAGACCCAGTACTTC,CSAARLAAQETQYF
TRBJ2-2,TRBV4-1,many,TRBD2,TGCGCCAGCCGGACTAGCGGGGGGCGTGGCGGGGAGCTGTTTTTT,CASRTSGGRGGELFF
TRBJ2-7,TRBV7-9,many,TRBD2,TGTGCCAGCAGCTTATTTAGCGGGAGTTACGAGCAGTACTTC,CASSLFSGSYEQYF
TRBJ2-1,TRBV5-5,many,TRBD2,TGTGCCAGCAGCTTGGAACGTAGCGGGAGGGCCGTCCACAATGAGCAGTTCTTC,CASSLERSGRAVHNEQFF
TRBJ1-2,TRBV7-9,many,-,TGTGCCAGCAGCTTAGAGACAGATTCGAGGGATCGCACCTTC,CASSLETDSRDRTF
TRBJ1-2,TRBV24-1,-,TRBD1,TGTGCCCGGGGAGGGACAGGGGCTAACTATGGCTACACCTTC,CARGGTGANYGYTF
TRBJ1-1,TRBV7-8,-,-,TGTGCCAGCACCCGGCCGGTAGGGGGATTTGGCTCCGAAGCTTTCTTT,CASTRPVGGFGSEAFF